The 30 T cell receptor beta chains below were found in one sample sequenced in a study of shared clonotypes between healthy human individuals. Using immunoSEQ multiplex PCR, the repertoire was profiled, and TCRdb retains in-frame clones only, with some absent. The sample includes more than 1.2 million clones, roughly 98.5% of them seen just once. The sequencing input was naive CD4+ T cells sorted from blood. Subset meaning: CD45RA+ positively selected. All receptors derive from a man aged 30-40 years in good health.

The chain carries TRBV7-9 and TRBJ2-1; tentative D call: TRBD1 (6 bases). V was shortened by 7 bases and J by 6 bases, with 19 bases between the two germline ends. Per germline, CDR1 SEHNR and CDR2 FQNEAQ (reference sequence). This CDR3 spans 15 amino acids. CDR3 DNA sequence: TGTGCCAGCATAGAAGACAGGTTCCTTGGCAATGAGCAGTTCTTC. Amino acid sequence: CASIEDRFLGNEQFF.

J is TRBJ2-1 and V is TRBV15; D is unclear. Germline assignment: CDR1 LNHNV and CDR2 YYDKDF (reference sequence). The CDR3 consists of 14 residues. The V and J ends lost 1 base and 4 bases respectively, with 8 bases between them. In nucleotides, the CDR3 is TGTGCCACCAGCAGAGTACGGCAATACAATGAGCAGTTCTTC. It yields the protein CATSRVRQYNEQFF. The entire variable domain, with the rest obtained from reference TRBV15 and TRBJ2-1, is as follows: DAMVIQNPRYQVTQFGKPVTLSCSQTLNHNVMYWYQQKSSQAPKLLFHYYDKDFNNEADTPDNFQSRRPNTSFCFLDIRSPGLGDTAMYLCATSRVRQYNEQFFGPGTRLTVL.

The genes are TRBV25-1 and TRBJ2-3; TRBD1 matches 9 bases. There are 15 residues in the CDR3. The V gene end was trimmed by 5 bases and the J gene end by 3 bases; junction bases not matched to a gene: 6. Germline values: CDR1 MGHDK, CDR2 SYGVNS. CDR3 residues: CASSNPGQGTDTQYF. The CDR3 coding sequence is TGTGCCAGCAGTAACCCGGGACAGGGAACAGATACGCAGTATTTT. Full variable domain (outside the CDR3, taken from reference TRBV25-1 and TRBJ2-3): EADIYQTPRYLVIGTGKKITLECSQTMGHDKMYWYQQDPGMELHLIHYSYGVNSTEKGDLSSESTVSRIRTEHFPLTLESARPSHTSQYLCASSNPGQGTDTQYFGPGTRLTVL.

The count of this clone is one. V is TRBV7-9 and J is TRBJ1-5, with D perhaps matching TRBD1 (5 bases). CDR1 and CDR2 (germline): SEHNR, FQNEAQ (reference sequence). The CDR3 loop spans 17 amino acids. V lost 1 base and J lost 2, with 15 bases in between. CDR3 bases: TGTGCCAGCAGCTTAGGGGTCGTAGACAGCCGCAATCAGCCCCAGCATTTT. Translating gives CASSLGVVDSRNQPQHF. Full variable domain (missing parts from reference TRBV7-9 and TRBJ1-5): DTGVSQNPRHKITKRGQNVTFRCDPISEHNRLYWYRQTLGQGPEFLTYFQNEAQLEKSRLLSDRFSAERPKGSFSTLEIQRTEQGDSAMYLCASSLGVVDSRNQPQHFGDGTRLSIL.

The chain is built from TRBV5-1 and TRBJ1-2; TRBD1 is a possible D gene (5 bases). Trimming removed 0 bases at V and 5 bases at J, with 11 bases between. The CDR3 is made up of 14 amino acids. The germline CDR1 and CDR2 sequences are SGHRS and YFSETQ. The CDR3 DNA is TGCGCCAGCAGCTTGGCCGGGGCAAGTTATGGCTACACCTTC. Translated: CASSLAGASYGYTF.

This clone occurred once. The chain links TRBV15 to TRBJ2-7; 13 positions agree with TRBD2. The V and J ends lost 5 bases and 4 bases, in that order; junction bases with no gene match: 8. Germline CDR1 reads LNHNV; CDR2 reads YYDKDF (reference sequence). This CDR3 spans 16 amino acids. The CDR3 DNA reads TGTGCCACCAGCTCACGGACTAGCGGGAGAGTATACGAGCAGTACTTC. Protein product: CATSSRTSGRVYEQYF.

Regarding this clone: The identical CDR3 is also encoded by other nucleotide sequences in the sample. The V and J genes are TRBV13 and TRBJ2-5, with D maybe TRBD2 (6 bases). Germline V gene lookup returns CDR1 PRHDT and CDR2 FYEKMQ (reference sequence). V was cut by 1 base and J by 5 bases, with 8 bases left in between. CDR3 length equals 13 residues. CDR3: CASSLAGGETQYF. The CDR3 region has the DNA TGTGCCAGCAGCTTAGCTGGGGGGGAGACCCAGTACTTC.

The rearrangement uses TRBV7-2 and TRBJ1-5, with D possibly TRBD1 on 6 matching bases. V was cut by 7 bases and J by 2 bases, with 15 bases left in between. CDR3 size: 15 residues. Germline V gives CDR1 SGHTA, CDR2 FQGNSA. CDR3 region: CASNPGAGGNQPQHF. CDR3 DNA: TGTGCCAGCAACCCGGGGGCGGGAGGCAATCAGCCCCAGCATTTT.

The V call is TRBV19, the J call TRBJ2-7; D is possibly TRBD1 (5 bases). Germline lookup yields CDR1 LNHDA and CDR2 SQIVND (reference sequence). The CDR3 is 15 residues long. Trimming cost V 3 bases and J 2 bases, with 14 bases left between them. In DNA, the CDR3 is TGTGCCAGTAGTATCATCCAGGGAAAAACCTACGAGCAGTACTTC. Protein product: CASSIIQGKTYEQYF.

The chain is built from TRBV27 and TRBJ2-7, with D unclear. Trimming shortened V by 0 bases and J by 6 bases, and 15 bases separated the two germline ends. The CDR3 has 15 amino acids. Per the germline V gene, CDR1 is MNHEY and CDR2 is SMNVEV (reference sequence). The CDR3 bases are TGTGCCAGCAGTTTATCGATGTCGTCATGGATCGAGCAGTACTTC. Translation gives CASSLSMSSWIEQYF.

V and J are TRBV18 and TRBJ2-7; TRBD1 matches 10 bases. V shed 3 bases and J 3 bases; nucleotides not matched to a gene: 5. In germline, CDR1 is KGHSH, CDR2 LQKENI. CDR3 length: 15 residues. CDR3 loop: CASSPGQGSYYEQYF. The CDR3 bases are TGTGCCAGCTCACCGGGACAGGGGTCTTACTACGAGCAGTACTTC.

DNA for the CDR3: TGTGCCAGCAGCCAGACAGGGGGCACTGAAGCTTTCTTT. Amino acids: CASSQTGGTEAFF. The rearrangement links TRBV28 to TRBJ1-1, with 9 bases that match TRBD1. There are 13 residues in the CDR3. Germline V gene data show CDR1 as MDHEN and CDR2 as SYDVKM. V lost 6 bases and J lost 4; bases outside the gene matches: 3. The full variable domain, in which reference TRBV28 and TRBJ1-1 provide the parts outside the CDR3, is DVKVTQSSRYLVKRTGEKVFLECVQDMDHENMFWYRQDPGLGLRLIYFSYDVKMKEKGDIPEGYSVSREKKERFSLILESASTNQTSMYLCASSQTGGTEAFFGQGTRLTVV.

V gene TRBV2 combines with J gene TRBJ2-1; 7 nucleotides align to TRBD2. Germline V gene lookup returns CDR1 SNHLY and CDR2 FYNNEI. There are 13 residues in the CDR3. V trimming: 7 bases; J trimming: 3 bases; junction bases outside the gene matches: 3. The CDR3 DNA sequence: TGTGCCAGCAAGCGGGGAGACTACAATGAGCAGTTCTTC. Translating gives CASKRGDYNEQFF.

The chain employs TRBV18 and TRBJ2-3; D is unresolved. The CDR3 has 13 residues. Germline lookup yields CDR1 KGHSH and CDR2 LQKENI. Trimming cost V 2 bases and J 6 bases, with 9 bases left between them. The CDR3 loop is CASSPTGRDTQYF. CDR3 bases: TGTGCCAGCTCACCAACGGGTAGGGATACGCAGTATTTT.

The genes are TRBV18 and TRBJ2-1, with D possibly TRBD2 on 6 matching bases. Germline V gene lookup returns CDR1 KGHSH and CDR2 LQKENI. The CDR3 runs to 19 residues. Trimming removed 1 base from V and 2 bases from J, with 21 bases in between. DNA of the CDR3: TGTGCCAGCTCACCACTCTGGGACTCGGGACTTCTCACCTACAATGAGCAGTTCTTC. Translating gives CASSPLWDSGLLTYNEQFF.

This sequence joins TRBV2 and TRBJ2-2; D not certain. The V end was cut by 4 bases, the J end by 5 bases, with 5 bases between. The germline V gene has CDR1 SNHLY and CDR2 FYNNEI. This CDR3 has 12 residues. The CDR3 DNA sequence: TGTGCCAGCAGTGTTCGGACCGGGGAGCTGTTTTTT. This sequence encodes CASSVRTGELFF.

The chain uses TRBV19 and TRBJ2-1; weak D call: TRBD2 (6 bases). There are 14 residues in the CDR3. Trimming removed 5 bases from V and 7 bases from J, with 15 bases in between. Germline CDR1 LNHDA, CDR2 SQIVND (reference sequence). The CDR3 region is CASSPTGTWNEQFF. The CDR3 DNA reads TGTGCCAGTAGTCCGACCGGGACTTGGAATGAGCAGTTCTTC.

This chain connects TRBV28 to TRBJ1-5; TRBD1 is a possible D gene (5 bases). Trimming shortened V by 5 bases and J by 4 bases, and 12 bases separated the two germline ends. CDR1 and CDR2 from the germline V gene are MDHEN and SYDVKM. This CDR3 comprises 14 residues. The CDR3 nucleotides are TGTGCCAGCAGTCCGGGGGTTCGAAATCAGCCCCAGCATTTT. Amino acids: CASSPGVRNQPQHF.

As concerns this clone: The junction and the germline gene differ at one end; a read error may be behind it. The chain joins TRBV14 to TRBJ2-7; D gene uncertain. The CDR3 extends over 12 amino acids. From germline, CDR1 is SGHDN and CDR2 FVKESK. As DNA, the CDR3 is TGTGCCAGCAGCCAAGAAGGTCACCGGATTCACTTC. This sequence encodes CASSQEGHRIHF.

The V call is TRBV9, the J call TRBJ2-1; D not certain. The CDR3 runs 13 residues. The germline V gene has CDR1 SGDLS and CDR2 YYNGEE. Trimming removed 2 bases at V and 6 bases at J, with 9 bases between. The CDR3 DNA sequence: TGTGCCAGCAGCGTGGTAGAGGCCAATGAGCAGTTCTTC. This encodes CASSVVEANEQFF.

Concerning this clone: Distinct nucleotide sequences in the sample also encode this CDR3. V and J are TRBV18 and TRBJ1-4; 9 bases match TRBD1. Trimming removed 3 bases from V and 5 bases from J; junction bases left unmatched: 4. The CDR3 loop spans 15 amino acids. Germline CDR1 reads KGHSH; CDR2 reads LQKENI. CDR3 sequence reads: CASSPPGQGNEKLFF. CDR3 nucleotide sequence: TGTGCCAGCTCACCCCCGGGACAGGGCAATGAAAAACTGTTTTTT.

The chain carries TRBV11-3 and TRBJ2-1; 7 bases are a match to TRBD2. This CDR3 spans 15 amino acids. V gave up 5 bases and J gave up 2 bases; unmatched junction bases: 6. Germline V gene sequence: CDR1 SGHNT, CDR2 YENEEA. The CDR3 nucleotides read TGTGCCAGCAGCCTAAGCGGGACCCCCTACAATGAGCAGTTCTTC. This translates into CASSLSGTPYNEQFF.

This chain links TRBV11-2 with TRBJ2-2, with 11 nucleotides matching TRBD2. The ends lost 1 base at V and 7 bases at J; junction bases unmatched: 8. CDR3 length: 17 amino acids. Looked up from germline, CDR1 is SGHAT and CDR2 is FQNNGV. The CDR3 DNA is TGTGCCAGCAGCTTAGGGCTAGCGGGGGGCGCCCACGGGGAGCTGTTTTTT. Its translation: CASSLGLAGGAHGELFF.

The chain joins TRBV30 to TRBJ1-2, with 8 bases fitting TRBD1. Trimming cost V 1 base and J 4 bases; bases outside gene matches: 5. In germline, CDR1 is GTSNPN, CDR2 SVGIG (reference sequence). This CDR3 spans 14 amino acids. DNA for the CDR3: TGTGCCTGGAGTGACTGGACAGGGTCCTATGGCTACACCTTC. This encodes CAWSDWTGSYGYTF.

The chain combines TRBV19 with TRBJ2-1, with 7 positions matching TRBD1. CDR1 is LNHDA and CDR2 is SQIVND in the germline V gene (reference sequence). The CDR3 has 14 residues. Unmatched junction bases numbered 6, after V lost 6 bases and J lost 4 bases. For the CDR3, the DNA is TGTGCCAGTAGCACCGGGACAGTATACAATGAGCAGTTCTTC. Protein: CASSTGTVYNEQFF.

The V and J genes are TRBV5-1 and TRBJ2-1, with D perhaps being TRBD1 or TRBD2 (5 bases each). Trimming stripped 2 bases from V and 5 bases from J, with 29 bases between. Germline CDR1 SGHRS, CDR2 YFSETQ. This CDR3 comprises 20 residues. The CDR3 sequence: CASSFGGTGDGPNMNNEQFF. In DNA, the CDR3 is TGCGCCAGCAGCTTTGGTGGGACCGGTGACGGACCGAATATGAACAATGAGCAGTTCTTC.

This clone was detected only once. CDR3 loop: CASSLMGRAGYEQYF. DNA of the CDR3: TGTGCCAGCAGCCTGATGGGCAGGGCAGGGTACGAGCAGTACTTC. The chain joins TRBV14 to TRBJ2-7, with a tentative D call TRBD1 (5 bases). Germline values: CDR1 SGHDN, CDR2 FVKESK. CDR3 length: 15 amino acids. Trimming cost V 4 bases and J 4 bases, with 17 bases left between them. Full variable domain (rest looked up from reference TRBV14 and TRBJ2-7): EAGVTQFPSHSVIEKGQTVTLRCDPISGHDNLYWYRRVMGKEIKFLLHFVKESKQDESGMPNNRFLAERTGGTYSTLKVQPAELEDSGVYFCASSLMGRAGYEQYFGPGTRLTVT.

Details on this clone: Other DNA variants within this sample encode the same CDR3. The CDR3 nucleotides are TGCAGCGTTGTGGGGGGCTACGAGCAGTACTTC. It encodes CSVVGGYEQYF. The V and J genes are TRBV29-1 and TRBJ2-7, with D possibly being TRBD2 (6 bases). Trimming took 4 bases from V and 3 from J, leaving 7 bases between them. Germline CDR1 reads SQVTM; CDR2 reads ANQGSEA. The CDR3 contains 11 residues.

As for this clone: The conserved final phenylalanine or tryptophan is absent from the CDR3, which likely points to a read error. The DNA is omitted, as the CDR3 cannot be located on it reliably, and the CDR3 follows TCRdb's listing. CDR3 in amino acids: CATSRDPTGRFFPPPYSL. The rearrangement uses TRBV15 and TRBJ1-1; the D call of TRBD1 is as the table states it, not checked on the DNA. Including both end residues, the CDR3 is 18 amino acids long. Looked up from germline, CDR1 is LNHNV and CDR2 is YYDKDF (reference sequence).

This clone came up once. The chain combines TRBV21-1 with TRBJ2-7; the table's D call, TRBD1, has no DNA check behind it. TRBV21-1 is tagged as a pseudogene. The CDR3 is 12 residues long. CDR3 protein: CASPDSYYEQYF. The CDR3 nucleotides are TGTGCCAGCCCGGACAGCTACTACGAGCAGTACTTC.